This entry features one TCR beta chain sequence. CDR1 is SGDLS, CDR2 YYNGEE, per germline. V was pared by 4 bases and J by 11 bases, with 24 bases between. CDR3 length: 15 amino acids. This sample was taken from a study of T cell changes during pregnancy in multiple sclerosis. Using immunoSEQ multiplex PCR, the repertoire was profiled, and TCRdb retains in-frame clones only, with some absent. The sample lists roughly 40,000 clones, roughly 94% seen once, with approximately 1.8% in the top ten. The source material was peripheral blood, sampled in the third trimester of pregnancy. V gene TRBV9 combines with J gene TRBJ2-5; no reliable D call. This TCR was sampled from a female donor with multiple sclerosis, enrolled in a pregnancy study. DNA of the CDR3: TGTGCCAGCAGCTCGGGTTTCCCCCCCGCTGGAGAGCAGTACTTC. It translates to CASSSGFPPAGEQYF.